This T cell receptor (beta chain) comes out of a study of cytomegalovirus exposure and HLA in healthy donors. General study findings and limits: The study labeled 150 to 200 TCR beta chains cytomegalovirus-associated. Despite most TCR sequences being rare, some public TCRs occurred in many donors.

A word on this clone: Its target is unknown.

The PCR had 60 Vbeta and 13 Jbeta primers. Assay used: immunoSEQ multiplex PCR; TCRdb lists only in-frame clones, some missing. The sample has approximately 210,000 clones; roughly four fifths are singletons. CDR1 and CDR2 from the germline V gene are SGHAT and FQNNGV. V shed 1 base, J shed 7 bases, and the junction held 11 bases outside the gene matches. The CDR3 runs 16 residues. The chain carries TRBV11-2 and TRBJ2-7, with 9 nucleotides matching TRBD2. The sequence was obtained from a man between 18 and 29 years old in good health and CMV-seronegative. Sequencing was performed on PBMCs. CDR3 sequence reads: CASSLATGTAGGEQYF. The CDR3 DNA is TGTGCCAGCAGCTTAGCGACCGGGACGGCGGGAGGGGAGCAGTACTTC.